This T cell receptor beta chain was profiled in a study of shared clonotypes between healthy human individuals. The wider study: Used for every donor were three CD4 naive, three CD4 memory, two CD8 naive and one CD8 memory plate.

At the deep level, the assay was run. TCRdb keeps only in-frame clones here, not all; method: immunoSEQ multiplex PCR. The sample includes 110,000 or so clones, 55% to 80% of them seen just once. V gave up 5 bases and J gave up 3 bases, with 11 bases separating them. The germline gives CDR1 MNHEY, CDR2 SMNVEV (reference sequence). The CDR3 totals 13 residues. Comment on this clone: Other DNA sequences from this sample encode an identical CDR3 as well.

The V and J genes are TRBV27 and TRBJ2-7, with D possibly matching TRBD1 (5 bases). Sequences were obtained from memory CD8+ T cells sorted from blood. Noted subset: CD45RO+ cells pooled with CCR7-negative TemRA cells. This TCR was recovered from a woman in her 30s in good health. CDR3 nucleotides: TGTGCCAGCAGTCCTGACAGTAACTACGAGCAGTACTTC. Its translation is CASSPDSNYEQYF.